This T cell receptor (beta chain) was recovered during a study of blood T cell repertoires in COVID-19 (dated by TCRdb to between 2020 and 2021). Background for the entire study: The collaborator samples originated in the United States, Italy and Spain and spanned the acute and convalescent phases of COVID-19. The prospective study material was composed of cDNA or gDNA derived from T cells, B-cell-depleted T cells, or PBMCs. Subjects who had been exposed to COVID-19, were actively infected with it, or had recovered from it provided the deeply sampled blood TCRbeta repertoires that made up the dataset. The repertoires were released in a freely available public database meant as a resource for research on the immune response to SARS-CoV-2. Samples came from the ongoing ImmuneRACE study (first 160 participants) plus 1,254 subjects from 6 global collaborators. Nearly every sample came with metadata listing a de-identified subject ID, COVID-19 status, age in years and sex. Where HLA class I and class II types were available, the types were taken from metadata supplied by the sample provider, not from assay-based typing. Results the study describes overall, beyond this receptor: How much clinical and demographic metadata was included differed by source and by participant, and the metadata was provided uncurated.

Each collaborating institution followed its own protocols to collect whole blood in K2EDTA tubes. Collaborator samples were shipped for TCRbeta analysis as frozen whole blood, isolated PBMCs, or DNA extracted from either sample type. TCRbeta CDR3 regions were amplified from genomic DNA using the immunoSEQ Assay, a bias-controlled multiplex PCR. The paper's processing steps were these. Nucleated cell counts per sample were estimated from amplification of reference gene primers within the assay. Sequence reads were collapsed and filtered to measure the absolute abundance of every unique TCRbeta CDR3 rearrangement. For each sample, productive Simpson clonality was calculated as the square root of Simpson's diversity index across productive rearrangements. The clones in this table, taken by TCRdb from immuneACCESS, are in-frame only. Not every clone is retained; where verified, under half of the shortfall comes from an unresolved V gene, and the cause of the rest is unknown. Clone size and V and J calls were adopted from that table, with D and trimming inferred from the DNA. For this sample the table gives tens of thousands of clones, of which more than 80% were detected only once. The ten largest clonotypes hold approximately 8.2% of the sample.

With respect to this clone: What this receptor recognizes is not known. No much larger clonotype is one base removed from it; base qualities were not supplied.

The clonotype was recovered from a man aged 60-69 years with acute or convalescent COVID-19. Sequenced material: peripheral blood.

The encoded CDR3 is CASSKRVGSYGYTF. The DNA is TGTGCCAGCAGCAAGAGGGTCGGGAGCTATGGCTACACCTTC. The chain employs TRBV3-1 (or the pseudogene TRBV3-2) and TRBJ1-2, with the D segment identity uncertain. CDR1 and CDR2 were assigned from the germline V gene (reference sequence) as LGHDT and YNNKEL. Cut back by 5 bases and 4 bases, the V and J ends lie 14 bases apart. Spanning cysteine to phenylalanine, the CDR3 consists of 14 amino acids. The entry retains the CDR3 DNA only, 42 bases that are in frame from base 1.